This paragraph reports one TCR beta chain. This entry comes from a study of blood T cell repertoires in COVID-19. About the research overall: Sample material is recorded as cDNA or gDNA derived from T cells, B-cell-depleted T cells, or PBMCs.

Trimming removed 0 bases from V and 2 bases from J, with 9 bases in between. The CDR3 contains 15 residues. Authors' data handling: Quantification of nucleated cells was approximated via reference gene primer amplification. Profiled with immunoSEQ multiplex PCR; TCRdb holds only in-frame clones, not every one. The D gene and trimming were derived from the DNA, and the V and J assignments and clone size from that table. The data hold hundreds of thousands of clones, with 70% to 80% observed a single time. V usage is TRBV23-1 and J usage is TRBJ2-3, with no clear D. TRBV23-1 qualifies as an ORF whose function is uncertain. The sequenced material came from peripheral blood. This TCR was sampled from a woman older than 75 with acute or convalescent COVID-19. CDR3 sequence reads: CASSQSHSYTDTQYF. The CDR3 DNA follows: TGCGCCAGCAGTCAATCCCACAGCTACACAGATACGCAGTATTTT.